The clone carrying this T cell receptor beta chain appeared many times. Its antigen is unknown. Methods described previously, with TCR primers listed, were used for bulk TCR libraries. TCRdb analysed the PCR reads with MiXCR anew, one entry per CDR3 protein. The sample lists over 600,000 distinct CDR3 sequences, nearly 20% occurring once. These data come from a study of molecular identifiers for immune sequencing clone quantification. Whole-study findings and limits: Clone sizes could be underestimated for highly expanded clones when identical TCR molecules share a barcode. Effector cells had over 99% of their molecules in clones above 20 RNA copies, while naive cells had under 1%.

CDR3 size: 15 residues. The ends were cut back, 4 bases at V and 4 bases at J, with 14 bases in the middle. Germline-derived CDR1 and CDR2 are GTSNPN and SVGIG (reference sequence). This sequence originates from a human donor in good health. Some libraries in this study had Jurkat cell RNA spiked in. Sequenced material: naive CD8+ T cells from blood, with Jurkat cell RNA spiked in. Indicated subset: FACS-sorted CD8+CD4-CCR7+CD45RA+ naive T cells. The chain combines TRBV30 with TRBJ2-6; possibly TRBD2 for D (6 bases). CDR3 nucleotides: TGTGCCTGGAATGGAGGGGCATCGGGGGCCAACGTCCTGACTTTC. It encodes CAWNGGASGANVLTF.